Described below is a single T cell receptor (beta chain) sequence and its context. Its antigen is as yet unknown. This specimen belongs to a study of cytomegalovirus exposure and HLA in healthy donors. Whole-study findings and limits: In an earlier analysis, about 87% or about 30%: the productive usage of most TCR beta V segments. Indistinguishable V segments such as TRBV6-2 and TRBV6-3 were excluded. Later on, an analysis tied approximately 17,000 TCR beta sequences to HLA alleles at 0.05 false discovery rate.

The PCR was carried out with 60 Vbeta primers and 13 Jbeta primers. Repertoires were generated with immunoSEQ multiplex PCR, while TCRdb's copy carries only in-frame clones and drops some. This sample has tens of thousands of clones, with roughly four fifths found just once. V lost 0 bases to trimming and J lost 0 bases, with 6 bases between them. CDR1 and CDR2 (germline): LNHNV, YYDKDF (reference sequence). This CDR3 contains 15 residues. The source of this sequence is a man aged 50 to 60 in good health and CMV-seronegative. The chain has TRBV15 and TRBJ1-3, with unresolved D. Sequencing was performed on PBMCs. The CDR3 bases are TGTGCCACCAGCAGAGAACAGTTCTCTGGAAACACCATATATTTT. It is translated as CATSREQFSGNTIYF.